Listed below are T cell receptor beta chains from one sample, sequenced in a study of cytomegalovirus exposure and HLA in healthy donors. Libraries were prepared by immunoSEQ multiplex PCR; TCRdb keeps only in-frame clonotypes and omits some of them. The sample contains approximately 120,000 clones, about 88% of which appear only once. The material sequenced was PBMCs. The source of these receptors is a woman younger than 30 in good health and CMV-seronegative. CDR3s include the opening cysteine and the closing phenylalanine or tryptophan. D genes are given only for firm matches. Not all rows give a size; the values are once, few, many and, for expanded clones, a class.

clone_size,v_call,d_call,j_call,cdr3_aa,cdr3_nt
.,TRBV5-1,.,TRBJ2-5,CASSLAGVGETQYF,TGCGCCAGCAGCTTGGCCGGGGTAGGGGAGACCCAGTACTTC
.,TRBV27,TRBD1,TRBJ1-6,CASRDRDSNNSPLHF,TGTGCCAGCAGAGACCGGGACAGCAATAATTCACCCCTCCACTTT
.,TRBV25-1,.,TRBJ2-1,CASKGEEWDEQFF,TGTGCCAGCAAAGGGGAAGAGTGGGATGAGCAGTTCTTC
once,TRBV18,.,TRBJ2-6,CASSPVVPNSGANVLTF,TGTGCCAGCTCACCTGTAGTTCCTAACTCTGGGGCCAACGTCCTGACTTTC
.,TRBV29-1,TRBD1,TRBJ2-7,CSVEGWTGGTEQYF,TGCAGCGTTGAAGGCTGGACAGGGGGCACCGAGCAGTACTTC
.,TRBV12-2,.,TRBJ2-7,CASRSLPSSGGDYEQYF,TGTGCAAGTCGCTCACTACCCTCTAGCGGAGGGGACTACGAGCAGTACTTC
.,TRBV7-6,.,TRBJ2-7,CASSLADPAVGSYEQYF,TGTGCCAGCAGCTTAGCGGATCCAGCGGTGGGCTCCTACGAGCAGTACTTC
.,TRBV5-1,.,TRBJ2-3,CASSPGRETDTQYF,TGCGCCAGCAGCCCAGGCCGAGAGACAGATACGCAGTATTTT
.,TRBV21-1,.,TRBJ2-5,CARGGRGTRGETQYF,TGTGCCAGGGGAGGCCGGGGCACGCGGGGGGAGACCCAGTACTTC
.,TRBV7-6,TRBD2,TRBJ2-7,CASSFQAGDINYEQYF,TGTGCCAGCAGCTTTCAAGCGGGAGATATCAACTACGAGCAGTACTTC
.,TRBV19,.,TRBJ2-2,CASSNKRGDRLNTGELFF,TGTGCCAGTAGTAATAAGAGGGGGGACAGACTGAACACCGGGGAGCTGTTTTTT
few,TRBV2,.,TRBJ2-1,CASEIQFF,TGTGCCAGCGAGATTCAGTTCTTC
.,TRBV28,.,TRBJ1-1,CASSPGMFRAEAFF,TGTGCCAGCAGTCCCGGGATGTTTCGAGCTGAAGCTTTCTTT
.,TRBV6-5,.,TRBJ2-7,CASRSRGAHEQYF,TGTGCCAGCAGAAGCAGGGGGGCCCACGAGCAGTACTTC
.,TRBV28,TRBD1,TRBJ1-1,CASSRGTALNTEAFF,TGTGCCAGCAGTAGGGGGACAGCCTTAAACACTGAAGCTTTCTTT
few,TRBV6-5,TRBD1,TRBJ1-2,CASRTYRGYGYTF,TGTGCCAGCAGAACCTACAGGGGCTATGGCTACACCTTC
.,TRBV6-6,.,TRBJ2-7,CASSPHYEQYF,TGTGCCAGCAGCCCCCACTACGAGCAGTACTTC
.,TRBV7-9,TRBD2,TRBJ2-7,CASSPSGRVSYEQYF,TGTGCCAGCAGCCCTAGCGGGAGGGTTTCCTACGAGCAGTACTTC
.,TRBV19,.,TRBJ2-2,CASSIQGANTGELFF,TGTGCCAGTAGTATCCAGGGCGCGAACACCGGGGAGCTGTTTTTT
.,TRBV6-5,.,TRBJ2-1,CASKLAVYNEQFF,TGTGCCAGCAAGTTAGCGGTCTACAATGAGCAGTTCTTC
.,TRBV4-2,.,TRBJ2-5,CATRDYQETQYF,TGTGCCACCCGAGACTACCAAGAGACCCAGTACTTC
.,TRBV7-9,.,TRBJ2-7,CASSRQSYEQYF,TGTGCCAGCAGCCGACAGAGCTACGAGCAGTACTTC
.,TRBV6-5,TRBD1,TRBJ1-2,CASSRDRGYGYTF,TGTGCCAGCAGTCGGGACAGGGGCTATGGCTACACCTTC
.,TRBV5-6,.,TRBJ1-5,CASSQGTLMTQHF,TGTGCCAGCAGCCAGGGAACATTAATGACCCAGCATTTT
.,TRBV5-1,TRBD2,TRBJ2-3,CASRRISGGTDTQYF,TGCGCCAGCAGGCGTATTAGCGGGGGAACAGATACGCAGTATTTT
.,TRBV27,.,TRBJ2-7,CASSLLAAGSYEQYF,TGTGCCAGCAGTTTACTCGCCGCAGGGTCCTACGAGCAGTACTTC
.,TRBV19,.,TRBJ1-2,CASSRGGRNYTF,TGTGCCAGTAGTCGGGGAGGCAGGAACTACACCTTC
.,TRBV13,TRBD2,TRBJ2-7,CASSEGLAGGNEQYF,TGTGCCAGCAGCGAAGGCCTAGCGGGGGGGAACGAGCAGTACTTC
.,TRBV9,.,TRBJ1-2,CASSAGDLGVSNYGYTF,TGTGCCAGCAGCGCAGGAGATTTAGGGGTCTCTAACTATGGCTACACCTTC
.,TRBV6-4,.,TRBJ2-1,CAESPEQFF,TGTGCCGAGAGCCCTGAGCAGTTCTTC
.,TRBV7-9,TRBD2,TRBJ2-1,CASSPRGSGIVDEQFF,TGTGCCAGCAGCCCGCGGGGTAGCGGGATAGTCGATGAGCAGTTCTTC
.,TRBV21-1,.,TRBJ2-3,CASNPIPGQGSDTQYF,TGTGCCAGCAACCCTATACCGGGACAGGGATCCGATACGCAGTATTTT
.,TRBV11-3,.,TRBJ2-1,CASSSTNNDGEQFF,TGTGCCAGCAGCTCGACTAATAATGACGGTGAGCAGTTCTTC
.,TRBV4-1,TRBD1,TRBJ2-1,CASSQGSGTGGFNEQFF,TGCGCCAGCAGCCAAGGATCAGGGACAGGGGGCTTCAATGAGCAGTTCTTC
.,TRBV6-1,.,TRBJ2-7,CASSEAPSQWQYF,TGTGCCAGCAGTGAGGCACCCTCACAGTGGCAGTACTTC
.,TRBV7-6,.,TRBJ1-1,CASSHRSTEAFF,TGTGCCAGCAGCCACCGCAGCACTGAAGCTTTCTTT
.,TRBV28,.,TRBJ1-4,CASRLRNSATNEKLFF,TGTGCCAGCAGGCTGAGGAATAGTGCAACTAATGAAAAACTGTTTTTT
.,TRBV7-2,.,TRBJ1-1,CASTIRQGTEAFF,TGTGCCAGCACCATACGGCAGGGCACTGAAGCTTTCTTT
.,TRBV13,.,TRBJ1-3,CASSLDSDSPIYF,TGTGCCAGCAGCTTAGATTCGGACAGCCCCATATATTTT
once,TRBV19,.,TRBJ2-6,CASRSGSSGANVLTF,TGTGCCAGCCGATCGGGTTCCTCTGGGGCCAACGTCCTGACTTTC
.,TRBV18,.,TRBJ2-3,CASSPVGADTQYF,TGTGCCAGCTCACCAGTCGGGGCAGATACGCAGTATTTT
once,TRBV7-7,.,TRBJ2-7,CASSLRTATYEQYF,TGTGCCAGCAGCCTACGGACAGCAACCTACGAGCAGTACTTC
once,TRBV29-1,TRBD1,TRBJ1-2,CSVSGTGNYGYTF,TGCAGCGTCTCTGGGACAGGAAACTATGGCTACACCTTC
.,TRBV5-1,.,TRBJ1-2,CASSLGQGHGYTF,TGCGCCAGCAGCTTGGGGCAGGGTCATGGCTACACCTTC
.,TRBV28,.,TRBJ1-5,CASRDRINQPQHF,TGTGCCAGCAGAGACAGAATAAATCAGCCCCAGCATTTT
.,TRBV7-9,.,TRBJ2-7,CASSLDQSPTYEQYF,TGTGCCAGCAGCTTAGACCAAAGTCCTACCTACGAGCAGTACTTC
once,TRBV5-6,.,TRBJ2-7,CASSFRRGPAPYEQYF,TGTGCCAGCAGTTTCCGCCGAGGCCCGGCCCCCTACGAGCAGTACTTC
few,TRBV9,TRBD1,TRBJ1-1,CASSVGTGNTEAFF,TGTGCCAGCAGCGTAGGGACAGGGAACACTGAAGCTTTCTTT
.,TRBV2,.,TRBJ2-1,CASSRSGEQGNEQFF,TGTGCCAGCAGCCGTAGCGGAGAGCAGGGCAATGAGCAGTTCTTC
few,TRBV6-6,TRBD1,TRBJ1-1,CASKNVQGLAEAFF,TGTGCCAGCAAGAACGTACAGGGGCTTGCTGAAGCTTTCTTT
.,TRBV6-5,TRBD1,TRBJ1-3,CASSPDRGGGNTIYF,TGTGCCAGCAGTCCCGACAGGGGAGGTGGAAACACCATATATTTT
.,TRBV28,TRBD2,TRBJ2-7,CASSWAGTSAYEQYF,TGTGCCAGCAGTTGGGCCGGGACTAGCGCCTACGAGCAGTACTTC
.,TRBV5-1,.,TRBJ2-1,CASSLAQAGGVHEQFF,TGCGCCAGCAGCTTGGCTCAAGCCGGAGGTGTCCATGAGCAGTTCTTC
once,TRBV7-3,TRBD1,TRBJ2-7,CASSAQGALDEQYF,TGTGCCAGCAGTGCCCAGGGGGCTCTGGACGAGCAGTACTTC
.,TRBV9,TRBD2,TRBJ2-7,CASSSGGLAASYEQYF,TGTGCCAGCAGCTCTGGGGGACTAGCGGCTTCCTACGAGCAGTACTTC
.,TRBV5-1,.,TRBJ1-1,CASSLVLPMNTEAFF,TGCGCCAGCAGCTTGGTACTTCCGATGAACACTGAAGCTTTCTTT